The clone carrying this T cell receptor beta chain has a handful of counts. The antigen remains unidentified. These data come from a study of cytomegalovirus exposure and HLA in healthy donors. Study-wide results and caveats: For most TCR beta V segments, an earlier analysis put the productive rate at about 87% or about 30% of the time.

The CDR3 extends over 13 amino acids. Trimming took off 8 bases at V and 5 bases at J, with 12 bases between the two ends. Germline V gives CDR1 ENHRY, CDR2 SYGVKD. Primers for the PCR totalled 60 Vbeta and 13 Jbeta. The protocol was immunoSEQ multiplex PCR, while the TCRdb copy is restricted to in-frame clones and leaves out a portion. The data hold around 220,000 clones, with about 83% observed a single time. This clonotype was obtained from a girl under 18 in good health and CMV-seronegative. The chain carries TRBV10-3 and TRBJ1-4, with D possibly TRBD1 on 5 matching bases. The sequenced sample was PBMCs. This chain's CDR3 is CAIGPRTNEKLFF. The CDR3 nucleotides read TGTGCCATCGGACCTCGGACAAATGAAAAACTGTTTTTT.